The 23 T cell receptor beta chains given below trace back to one sample, sequenced in a study of blood T cell repertoires in COVID-19. Some clones are missing from TCRdb's copy, which holds only in-frame ones; the method was immunoSEQ multiplex PCR. Found here are roughly 120,000 clones, around 85% of them singletons; the top ten hold 3.2%. The sequencing sample was made of peripheral blood. The receptor source for this set is a woman older than 75 with COVID-19, enrolled during active disease.

The chain recombines TRBV7-3 with TRBJ2-1, with D tentatively TRBD2 (5 bases). V lost 0 bases and J 8 bases, leaving 8 bases between the germline ends. This CDR3 region has 13 residues. Germline lookup yields CDR1 SGHTA and CDR2 FQGTGA. For the CDR3, the DNA is TGTGCCAGCAGCTTAACCGGGATAGATGAGCAGTTCTTC. Translating gives CASSLTGIDEQFF.

The chain combines TRBV29-1 with TRBJ1-2; TRBD1 might be the D (5 bases). V was shortened by 6 bases and J by 7 bases, with 18 bases between the two germline ends. The germline gives CDR1 SQVTM, CDR2 ANQGSEA. The CDR3 has 13 residues. The CDR3 here is CSVPKGQGGGYTF. CDR3 DNA sequence: TGCAGCGTCCCTAAGGGGCAGGGCGGTGGCTACACCTTC.

This rearrangement joins TRBV7-2 to TRBJ1-4, with D perhaps TRBD1 (5 bases). Trimming cost V 5 bases and J 8 bases, with 18 bases left between them. The length of the CDR3 is 15 residues. Germline-derived CDR1 and CDR2 are SGHTA and FQGNSA. CDR3 amino acids: CASSQGSGRGEKLFF. The CDR3 coding sequence is TGTGCCAGCAGCCAGGGTTCAGGGCGCGGAGAAAAACTGTTTTTT.

This clone was found a few times. The chain couples TRBV10-3 to TRBJ2-3; 11 bases map to TRBD1. This CDR3 comprises 15 residues. V shed 6 bases and J 3 bases; nucleotides not matched to a gene: 5. The germline gives CDR1 ENHRY, CDR2 SYGVKD. In DNA, the CDR3 is TGTGCCATCAGCTCCGGGACAGGGGGAACAGATACGCAGTATTTT. Amino acid sequence: CAISSGTGGTDTQYF.

CDR3 coding DNA: TGTGCCAGCAGCCAAGCGGCGGGGGGGAACTATGGCTACACCTTC. Its protein product is CASSQAAGGNYGYTF. The J gene is TRBJ1-2, the V gene TRBV3-1 (or the pseudogene TRBV3-2); perhaps TRBD1 as D (5 bases). This CDR3 is 15 amino acids long. CDR1 and CDR2 (germline): LGHDT, YNNKEL (reference sequence). V was pared by 1 base and J by 2 bases, with 11 bases between.

This clone was observed once. The V gene is TRBV6-2 or TRBV6-3, the J gene TRBJ2-1, with D hard to call. The CDR3 has 15 amino acids. V lost 2 bases and J lost 0, with 8 bases in between. Germline V lookup: CDR1 MNHEY, CDR2 SVGEGT. DNA for the CDR3: TGTGCCAGCAGTTACGCGCCGAGCTCCTACAATGAGCAGTTCTTC. Translated: CASSYAPSSYNEQFF.

V and J are TRBV27 and TRBJ2-2; possibly TRBD2 for D (7 bases). V was pared by 7 bases and J by 7 bases, with 16 bases between. The CDR3 runs to 14 residues. Germline CDR1 reads MNHEY; CDR2 reads SMNVEV (reference sequence). The chain's CDR3 is CASTYVGGVGELFF. CDR3 bases: TGTGCCAGCACCTACGTAGGGGGGGTCGGGGAGCTGTTTTTT.

Only a few counts were recorded for this clone. The J gene is TRBJ2-3, the V gene TRBV19; no definite D call. Germline CDR1 LNHDA, CDR2 SQIVND (reference sequence). Trimming took off 5 bases at V and 1 base at J, with 4 bases between the two ends. The CDR3 runs to 12 residues. CDR3 sequence reads: CASSSGTDTQYF. The DNA for the CDR3 is TGTGCCAGTAGTTCCGGCACAGATACGCAGTATTTT.

The chain is built from TRBV24-1 and TRBJ2-5; 12 nucleotides match TRBD2. The germline gives CDR1 KGHDR, CDR2 SFDVKD. Trimming took 5 bases from V and 4 from J; bases not matched to a gene: 4. The CDR3 spans 15 residues. The CDR3 DNA sequence: TGTGCCACCAGTGGACTAGCGGGAGTTGCAGAGACCCAGTACTTC. Translation: CATSGLAGVAETQYF.

The chain combines TRBV3-1 (or the pseudogene TRBV3-2) with TRBJ1-2; weak D call: TRBD1 (6 bases). Trimming left V 0 bases short and J 8 bases short, with 25 bases between. This CDR3 comprises 18 residues. CDR1 and CDR2 (germline): LGHDT, YNNKEL (reference sequence). CDR3 nucleotide sequence: TGTGCCAGCAGCCAAGAATGGTTGGGCAGGGGATTTCCTCTGGGCTACACCTTC. It yields the protein CASSQEWLGRGFPLGYTF.

This clone was counted between two and nine times. This sequence joins TRBV6-2 or TRBV6-3 and TRBJ2-3; tentative D call: TRBD2 (5 bases). Germline CDR1 reads MNHEY; CDR2 reads SVGEGT. The V and J ends lost 2 bases and 3 bases respectively, with 9 bases between them. CDR3 length equals 14 residues. CDR3: CASSYGAETDTQYF. The CDR3 nucleotides are TGTGCCAGCAGTTACGGAGCGGAGACAGATACGCAGTATTTT.

The chain has TRBV12-3 or TRBV12-4 and TRBJ1-2; weak D call: TRBD1 (5 bases). This CDR3 region has 13 residues. V shed 1 base and J shed 7 bases, with 10 bases lying between them. CDR3 amino acids: CASSLGAGFGYTF. The CDR3 DNA reads as TGTGCCAGCAGTTTAGGGGCAGGGTTTGGCTACACCTTC.

V and J are TRBV6-5 and TRBJ1-5; 7 bases fit TRBD1. Germline CDR1 MNHEY, CDR2 SVGAGI. This CDR3 is 15 amino acids long. Trimming at V came to 0 bases and at J to 5 bases, leaving 4 bases not matched to a gene. CDR3 sequence: CASSYSQGPHQPQHF. CDR3 bases: TGTGCCAGCAGTTACTCACAGGGGCCTCATCAGCCCCAGCATTTT.

V gene TRBV28 combines with J gene TRBJ1-2, with TRBD1 identical over 11 bases. Germline CDR1 reads MDHEN; CDR2 reads SYDVKM. This CDR3 region has 14 residues. J lost 8 bases, V lost 8 bases, and 10 bases had no gene match. The CDR3 DNA is TGTGCCAGCTCTCCGGGACAGGGGGAAGGCGGCTACACCTTC. As protein: CASSPGQGEGGYTF.

The chain carries TRBV23-1 and TRBJ1-1; D perhaps matches TRBD1 (6 bases). TRBV23-1 is sorted into the ORF group, with uncertain function. This CDR3 has 15 residues. Deletions cut 4 bases from V and 0 bases from J, with 12 bases between. CDR3 protein: CASSRGGVMNTEAFF. The CDR3 bases are TGCGCCAGCAGTCGGGGGGGCGTAATGAACACTGAAGCTTTCTTT.

In its sample, this clone was seen a few times. The chain recombines TRBV19 with TRBJ1-5; 8 bases match TRBD1. CDR1 is LNHDA and CDR2 is SQIVND in the germline V gene (reference sequence). This CDR3 is built from 14 residues. V shed 6 bases and J 4 bases; nucleotides not matched to a gene: 5. The CDR3 DNA sequence: TGTGCCAGTAGGGAGACAGGGGTAAATCAGCCCCAGCATTTT. Amino acid sequence: CASRETGVNQPQHF.

This chain uses TRBV4-1 with TRBJ1-5; D is uncertain. The V gene lost 0 bases and the J gene lost 0 bases, with 6 bases spanning the gap. CDR1 and CDR2 from the germline V gene are MGHRA and YSYEKL. The CDR3 has 15 amino acids. DNA of the CDR3: TGCGCCAGCAGCCAAGAGTCAAATAGCAATCAGCCCCAGCATTTT. Its protein is CASSQESNSNQPQHF.

The chain has TRBV6-2 or TRBV6-3 and TRBJ2-7, with D possibly being TRBD1 (6 bases). V was clipped by 5 bases and J by 5 bases, with 13 bases between them. Germline-derived CDR1 and CDR2 are MNHEY and SVGEGT. This CDR3 spans 13 amino acids. The CDR3 reads CASSPPGAHEQYF. In DNA, the CDR3 is TGTGCCAGCAGTCCCCCAGGGGCCCACGAGCAGTACTTC.

This chain links TRBV19 with TRBJ2-5; D possibly corresponds to TRBD2 (6 bases). Germline V gene data show CDR1 as LNHDA and CDR2 as SQIVND (reference sequence). The V end was cut by 3 bases, the J end by 5 bases, with 13 bases between. The CDR3 loop spans 14 amino acids. For the CDR3, the DNA is TGTGCCAGTAGTATGTGGGGAGGAATGGAGACCCAGTACTTC. It is translated as CASSMWGGMETQYF.

The CDR3 loop is CASKGRGSYNEQFF. The CDR3 DNA reads as TGTGCCAGCAAGGGTAGGGGATCCTACAATGAGCAGTTCTTC. The rearrangement uses TRBV6-7 and TRBJ2-1, with D maybe TRBD1 (5 bases). TRBV6-7 falls under the ORF class, with uncertain function. This CDR3 comprises 14 residues. Trimming left V 7 bases short and J 1 base short, with 11 bases between.

This chain joins TRBV10-3 and TRBJ2-3; TRBD1 matches at 9 bases. The CDR3 covers 17 residues. V dropped 6 bases and J dropped 3; count of bases not matched to a gene: 13. In germline, CDR1 is ENHRY, CDR2 SYGVKD. The CDR3 here is CAIRVGQGSGVTDTQYF. The CDR3 DNA is TGTGCCATCAGAGTAGGACAGGGGAGTGGAGTGACAGATACGCAGTATTTT.

This chain links TRBV28 with TRBJ2-7; 12 bases line up with TRBD2. CDR1 is MDHEN, CDR2 SYDVKM, per germline. The J segment lost 3 bases and the V segment lost 6 bases, leaving 3 bases of the junction unmatched. The CDR3 is 14 amino acids. Here the CDR3 reads CASRASGRGYEQYF. The CDR3 nucleotides read TGTGCCAGCAGGGCTAGCGGGAGGGGCTACGAGCAGTACTTC.

The chain uses TRBV29-1 and TRBJ2-1, with TRBD2 identical over 8 bases. The junction had 6 bases not matched to a gene; V was cut back by 7 bases and J by 4 bases. The CDR3 length is 13 residues. Germline CDR1 reads SQVTM; CDR2 reads ANQGSEA. The chain's CDR3 is CSGAGERYNEQFF. DNA of the CDR3: TGCAGCGGAGCGGGAGAGCGGTACAATGAGCAGTTCTTC.